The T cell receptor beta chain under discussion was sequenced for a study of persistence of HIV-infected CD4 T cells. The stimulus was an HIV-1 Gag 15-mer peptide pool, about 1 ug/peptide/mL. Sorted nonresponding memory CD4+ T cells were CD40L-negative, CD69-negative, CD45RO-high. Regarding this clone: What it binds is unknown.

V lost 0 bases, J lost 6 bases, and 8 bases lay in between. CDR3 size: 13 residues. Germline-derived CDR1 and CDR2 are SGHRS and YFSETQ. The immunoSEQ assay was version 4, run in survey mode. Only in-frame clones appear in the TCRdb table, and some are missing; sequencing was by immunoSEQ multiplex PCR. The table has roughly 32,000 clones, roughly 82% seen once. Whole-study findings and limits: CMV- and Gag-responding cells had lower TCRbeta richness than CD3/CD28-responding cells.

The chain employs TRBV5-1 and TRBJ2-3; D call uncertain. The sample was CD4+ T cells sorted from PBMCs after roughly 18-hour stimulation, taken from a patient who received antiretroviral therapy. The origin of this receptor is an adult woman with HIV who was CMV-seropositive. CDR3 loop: CASSLGMGDTQYF. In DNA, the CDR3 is TGCGCCAGCAGCTTGGGAATGGGGGATACGCAGTATTTT.